This T cell receptor beta chain stems from a study of tumor-infiltrating lymphocytes in primary liver carcinoma. On the study more broadly: Patients were men and women aged 30 to 69 years. All lesions had stage T1-T3 N0M0 and roughly 4 to 11 cm widths. Points from the study as a whole: Tumor-adjacent and tumor-blood pairs shared less of their repertoires than tumor region pairs shared.

This clonotype was seen ten or more times. Antigen: not known. Losses at the gene ends were 6 bases for V and 5 bases for J; bases not matched to a gene: 7. Per the germline V gene, CDR1 is MNHNS and CDR2 is SASEGT. The CDR3 contains 14 residues. The researchers produced TCR beta cDNA from around 500 ng total RNA with a constant-region primer. Three rounds of nested multiplex PCR with slightly modified ARM-PCR produced TCR beta libraries. TRBV1-TRBV30 forward primers paired with a C-beta reverse primer were used in the first two PCR rounds, which ran roughly 9 cycles each. Each CDR3 protein is one row after TCRdb ran MiXCR on the multiplex PCR reads. Of 300,000 to 350,000 distinct CDR3 sequences listed, about 65% were seen once; the top ten hold about 6%. For blood RNA, unsorted whole blood served as the source, and germline DNA was extracted too. The patients, who had chronic HBV infection, were treatment-naive (untreated).

Sequenced sample: peripheral blood. This receptor was taken from a man aged 40-50 years with primary liver carcinoma and hepatitis B virus infection. This chain connects TRBV6-1 to TRBJ2-5, with 9 bases identical to TRBD1. The CDR3 DNA reads as TGTGCCAGCAGACAAACAGGGGGCTGGGAGACCCAGTACTTC. This gives the protein CASRQTGGWETQYF.